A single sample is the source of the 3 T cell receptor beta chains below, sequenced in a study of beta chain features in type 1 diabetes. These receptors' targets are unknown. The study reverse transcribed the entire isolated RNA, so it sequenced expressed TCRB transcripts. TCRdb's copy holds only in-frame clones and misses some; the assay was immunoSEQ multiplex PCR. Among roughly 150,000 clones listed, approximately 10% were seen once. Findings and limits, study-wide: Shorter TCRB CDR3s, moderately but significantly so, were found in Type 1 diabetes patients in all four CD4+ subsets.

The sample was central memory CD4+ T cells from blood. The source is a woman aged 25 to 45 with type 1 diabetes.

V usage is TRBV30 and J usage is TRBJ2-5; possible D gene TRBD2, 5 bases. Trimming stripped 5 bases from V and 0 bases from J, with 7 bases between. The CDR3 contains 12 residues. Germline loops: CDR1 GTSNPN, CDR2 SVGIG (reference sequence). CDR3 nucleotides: TGTGCCTGGGGGGAGTACCAAGAGACCCAGTACTTC. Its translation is CAWGEYQETQYF.

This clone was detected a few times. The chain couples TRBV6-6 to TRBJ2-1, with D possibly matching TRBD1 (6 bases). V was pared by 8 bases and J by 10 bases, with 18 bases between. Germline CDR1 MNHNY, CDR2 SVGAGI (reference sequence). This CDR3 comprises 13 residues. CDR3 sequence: CASQRDQRGEQFF. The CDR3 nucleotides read TGTGCCAGCCAAAGGGACCAAAGGGGGGAGCAGTTCTTC.

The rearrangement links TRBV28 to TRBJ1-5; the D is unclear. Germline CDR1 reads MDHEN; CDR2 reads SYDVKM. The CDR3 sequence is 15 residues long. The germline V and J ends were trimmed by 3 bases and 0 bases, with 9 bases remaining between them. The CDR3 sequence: CASSFGGNSNQPQHF. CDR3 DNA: TGTGCCAGCAGTTTCGGTGGTAATAGCAATCAGCCCCAGCATTTT.